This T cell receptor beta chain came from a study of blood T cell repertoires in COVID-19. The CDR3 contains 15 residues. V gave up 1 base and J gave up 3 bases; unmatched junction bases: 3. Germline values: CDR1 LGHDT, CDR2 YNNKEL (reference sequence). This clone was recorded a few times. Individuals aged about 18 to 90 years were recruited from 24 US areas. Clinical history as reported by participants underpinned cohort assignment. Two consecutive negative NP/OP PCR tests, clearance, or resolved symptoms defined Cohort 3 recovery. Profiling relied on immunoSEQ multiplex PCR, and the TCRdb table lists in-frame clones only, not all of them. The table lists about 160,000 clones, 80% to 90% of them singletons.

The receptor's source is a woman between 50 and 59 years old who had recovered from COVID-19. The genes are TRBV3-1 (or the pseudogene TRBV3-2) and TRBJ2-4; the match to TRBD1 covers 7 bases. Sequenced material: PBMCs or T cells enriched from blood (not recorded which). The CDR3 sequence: CASSQVRTGKNIQYF. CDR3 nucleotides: TGTGCCAGCAGCCAAGTCAGGACAGGCAAAAACATTCAGTACTTC.